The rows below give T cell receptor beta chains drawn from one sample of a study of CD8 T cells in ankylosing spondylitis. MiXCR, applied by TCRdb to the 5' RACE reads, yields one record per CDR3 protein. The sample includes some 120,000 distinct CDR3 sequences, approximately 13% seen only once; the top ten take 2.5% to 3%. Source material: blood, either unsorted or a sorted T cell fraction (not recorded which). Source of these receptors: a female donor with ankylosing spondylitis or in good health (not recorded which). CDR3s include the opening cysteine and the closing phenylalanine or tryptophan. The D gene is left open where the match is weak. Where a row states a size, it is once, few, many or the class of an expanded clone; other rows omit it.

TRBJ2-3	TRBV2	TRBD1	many	CASNRDRHTDTQYF	TGTGCCAGCAACCGGGACAGACACACAGATACGCAGTATTTT
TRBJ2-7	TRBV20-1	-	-	CSAREPGDTSYEQYF	TGCAGTGCTAGGGAGCCTGGGGACACAAGCTACGAGCAGTACTTC
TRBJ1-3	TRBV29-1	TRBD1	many	CSVAGTGGDRSGNTIYF	TGCAGCGTTGCCGGGACAGGGGGCGATAGGTCTGGAAACACCATATATTTT
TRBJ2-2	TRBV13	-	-	CASSSGGVGTGELFF	TGTGCCAGCAGCAGTGGGGGCGTGGGCACCGGGGAGCTGTTTTTT
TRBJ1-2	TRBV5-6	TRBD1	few	CASSSNSVNRGTRNYGYTF	TGTGCCAGCAGCTCAAATTCGGTTAACAGGGGGACGAGAAACTATGGCTACACCTTC
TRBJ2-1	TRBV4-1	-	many	CASSQGSRGPEQFF	TGCGCCAGCAGCCAAGGAAGCAGGGGACCTGAGCAGTTCTTC
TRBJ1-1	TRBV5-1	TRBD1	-	CASSARQGVNTEAFF	TGCGCCAGCAGCGCCCGACAGGGGGTGAACACTGAAGCTTTCTTT
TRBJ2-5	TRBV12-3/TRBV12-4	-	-	CASSWTAKQETQYF	TGTGCCAGTAGCTGGACAGCTAAACAAGAGACCCAGTACTTC
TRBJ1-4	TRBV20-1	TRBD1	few	CSARTGRGTNEKLFF	TGCAGTGCTCGGACAGGGCGAGGGACTAATGAAAAACTGTTTTTT
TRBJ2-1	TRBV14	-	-	CASSQIPGIGNEQFF	TGTGCCAGCAGCCAAATTCCCGGGATTGGCAATGAGCAGTTCTTC
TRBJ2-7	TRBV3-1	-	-	CASSQDLGQAYEQYF	TGTGCCAGCAGCCAAGATTTGGGACAAGCATACGAGCAGTACTTC
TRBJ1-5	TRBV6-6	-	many	CASCQGGQPQHF	TGTGCCAGCTGCCAGGGAGGGCAGCCCCAGCATTTT
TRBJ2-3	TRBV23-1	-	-	CASSQSNDGYF	TGCGCCAGCAGTCAATCTAACGACGGCTATTTT
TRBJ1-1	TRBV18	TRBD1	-	CASSPGQGTEAFF	TGTGCCAGCTCACCGGGACAGGGGACTGAAGCTTTCTTT
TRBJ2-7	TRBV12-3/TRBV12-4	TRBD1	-	CASSSNPAGTAYEQYF	TGTGCCAGCAGTTCTAACCCCGCCGGGACAGCTTACGAGCAGTACTTC
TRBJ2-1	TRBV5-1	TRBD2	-	CASRISGSSYNEQFF	TGCGCCAGCAGAATTAGCGGGAGCTCCTACAATGAGCAGTTCTTC
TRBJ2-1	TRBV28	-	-	CASSLSRQFKMPYNEQFF	TGTGCCAGCAGTTTATCGCGCCAATTTAAAATGCCCTACAATGAGCAGTTCTTC
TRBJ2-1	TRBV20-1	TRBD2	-	CSSSGGSSYNEQFF	TGCAGTAGCAGTGGCGGGAGCTCCTACAATGAGCAGTTCTTC
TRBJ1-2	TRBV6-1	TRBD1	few	CATNRGKANYGYTF	TGTGCCACGAACAGGGGGAAAGCTAACTATGGCTACACCTTC
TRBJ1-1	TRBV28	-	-	CASRPSVDTEAFF	TGTGCCAGCAGGCCCTCGGTGGACACTGAAGCTTTCTTT
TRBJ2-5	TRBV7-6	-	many	CASSWDQQETQYF	TGTGCCAGCAGCTGGGACCAGCAAGAGACCCAGTACTTC
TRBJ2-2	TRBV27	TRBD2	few	CAVQSSGYTTGELFF	TGTGCCGTCCAGTCTAGCGGGTATACCACCGGGGAGCTGTTTTTT
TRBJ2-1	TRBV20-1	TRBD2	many	CSATGGGKNEQFF	TGCAGTGCTACGGGGGGTGGAAAAAATGAGCAGTTCTTC
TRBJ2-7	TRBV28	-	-	CATGASGSYEQYF	TGTGCCACGGGGGCTAGCGGCTCCTACGAGCAGTACTTC
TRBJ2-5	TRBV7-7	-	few	CASSLDGADETQYF	TGTGCTAGCAGCTTAGACGGGGCGGATGAGACCCAGTACTTC
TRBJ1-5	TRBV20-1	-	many	CSAKEGASNQPQHF	TGCAGTGCTAAGGAGGGTGCGAGCAATCAGCCCCAGCATTTT
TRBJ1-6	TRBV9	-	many	CASSVDPAGSPLHF	TGTGCCAGCAGCGTAGATCCGGCTGGTTCACCCCTCCACTTT
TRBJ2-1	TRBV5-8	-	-	CASSYGRGGQFF	TGTGCCAGCAGCTATGGCCGCGGTGGGCAGTTCTTC